This record covers a single T cell receptor beta chain. Authors' data handling: Amplifying reference gene primers gave estimates of nucleated cell counts. The assay was immunoSEQ multiplex PCR, and TCRdb's table has in-frame clones only and misses some. The D gene and trimming were derived from the DNA, and the V and J assignments and clone size from that table. This sample has 200,000 or so clones, with over 75% found just once. The sample belongs to a study of blood T cell repertoires in COVID-19. Whole-study context: T cells, B-cell-depleted T cells, or PBMCs supplied cDNA or gDNA.

J gave up 2 bases and V 4 bases, and 4 bases lay outside the gene matches. CDR3 length equals 15 residues. Germline values: CDR1 MDHEN, CDR2 SYDVKM. This chain connects TRBV28 to TRBJ2-7; 11 bases line up with TRBD2. The sequencing input was peripheral blood. The TCR was taken from a person between 65 and 79 years old with COVID-19, enrolled during active disease. The CDR3: CASSSSGRPPYEQYF. The CDR3 DNA reads as TGTGCCAGCAGTTCTAGCGGGAGGCCCCCCTACGAGCAGTACTTC.